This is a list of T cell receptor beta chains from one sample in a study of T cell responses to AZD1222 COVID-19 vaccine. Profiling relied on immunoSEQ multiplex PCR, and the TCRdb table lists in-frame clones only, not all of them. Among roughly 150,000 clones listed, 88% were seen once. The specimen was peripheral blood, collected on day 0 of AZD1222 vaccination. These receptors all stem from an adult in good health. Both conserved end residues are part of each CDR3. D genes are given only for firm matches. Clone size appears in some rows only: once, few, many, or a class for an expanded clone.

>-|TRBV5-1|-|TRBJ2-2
CASRKVTGELFF
TGCGCCAGCAGAAAAGTCACCGGGGAGCTGTTTTTT
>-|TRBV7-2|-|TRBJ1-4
CASSIGDGRNEKLFF
TGTGCCAGCAGTATAGGGGACGGACGAAATGAAAAACTGTTTTTT
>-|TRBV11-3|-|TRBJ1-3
CASTPGPSSGNTIYF
TGTGCCAGCACGCCGGGACCGAGCTCTGGAAACACCATATATTTT
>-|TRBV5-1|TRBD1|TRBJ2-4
CASSPGQGKGKNIQYF
TGCGCCAGCAGCCCGGGACAGGGGAAAGGCAAAAACATTCAGTACTTC
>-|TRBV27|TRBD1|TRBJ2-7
CATTLSGTGNYEQYF
TGTGCCACTACCCTGTCCGGGACAGGGAACTACGAGCAGTACTTC
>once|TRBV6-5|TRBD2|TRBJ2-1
CASSYPTSGSYNEQFF
TGTGCCAGCAGTTACCCAACTAGCGGGAGTTACAATGAGCAGTTCTTC
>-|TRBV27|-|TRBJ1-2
CASGHRSVLSYTF
TGTGCCAGCGGTCACAGAAGCGTGTTGAGCTACACCTTC
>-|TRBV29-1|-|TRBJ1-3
CSVESGSSGNTIYF
TGCAGCGTTGAATCGGGGTCTTCGGGAAACACCATATATTTT
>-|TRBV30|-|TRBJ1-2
CAFYPLGQNGYTF
TGTGCCTTCTATCCCCTAGGACAGAATGGCTACACCTTC
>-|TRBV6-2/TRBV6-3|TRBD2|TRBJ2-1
CASSYTSGSGEQFF
TGTGCCAGCAGTTACACTAGCGGGAGCGGTGAGCAGTTCTTC
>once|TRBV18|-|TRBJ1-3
CASSPLDSTYSGNTIYF
TGTGCCAGCTCACCATTGGATTCGACCTACTCTGGAAACACCATATATTTT
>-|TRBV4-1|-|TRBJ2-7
CASSQGGTALSYEQYF
TGCGCCAGCAGCCAAGGAGGGACCGCTCTCTCCTACGAGCAGTACTTC
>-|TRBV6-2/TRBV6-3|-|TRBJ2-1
CASSYRGMYNEQFF
TGTGCCAGCAGTTATAGGGGAATGTACAATGAGCAGTTCTTC
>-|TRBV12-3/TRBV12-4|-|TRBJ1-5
CAGDGNQPQHF
TGTGCCGGGGACGGCAATCAGCCCCAGCATTTT
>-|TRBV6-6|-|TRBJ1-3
CASSYEGIWGNTIYF
TGTGCCAGCAGTTACGAGGGGATTTGGGGAAACACCATATATTTT
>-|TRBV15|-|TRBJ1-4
CATSRDRTDREKLFF
TGTGCCACCAGCAGAGACCGGACAGATAGGGAGAAACTGTTTTTT
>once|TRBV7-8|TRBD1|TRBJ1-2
CASSARTGDLYGYTF
TGTGCCAGCAGCGCCCGGACAGGGGACCTCTATGGCTACACCTTC